This T cell receptor (beta chain) was documented in a study of response to subunit inactivated influenza vaccine. Overall study results and limits: Authors suggested few new T cells are recruited by each seasonal influenza vaccination.

This clonotype has at least ten counts. Its specificity is unknown. The CDR3 totals 15 residues. Germline loops: CDR1 SGHTA, CDR2 FQGNSA. J gave up 7 bases and V 5 bases, and 6 bases lay outside the gene matches. MiXCR, applied by TCRdb to the RT-PCR reads, yields one record per CDR3 protein. The data show 450,000 to 600,000 distinct CDR3 sequences, with more than 15% seen just once and 3% to 3.5% held by the top ten. The input for sequencing was CD4+ T cells sorted from PBMCs, taken approximately 25 months after vaccination. The chain uses TRBV7-2 and TRBJ2-2; 11 bases agree with TRBD1. This TCR was recovered from a man aged 45-69 years who received an inactivated influenza vaccine. The CDR3 nucleotides read TGTGCCAGCAGCCTAGGGACAGGGGGACGCGGGGAGCTGTTTTTT. The encoded protein is CASSLGTGGRGELFF.